Sequencing of this T cell receptor (beta chain) was carried out in a study of Ad26.COV2.S vaccination and SARS-CoV-2 variants. Whole-study context: Once or twice, 56 days apart, Ad26.COV2.S was delivered intramuscularly. General study points: Vaccinated individuals (as opposed to placebo recipients) had higher spike-specific TCR breadth. There was reportedly substantial breadth in spike-specific CD8+ and CD4+ T cell responses after vaccination.

Repertoires were generated with immunoSEQ multiplex PCR, while TCRdb's copy carries only in-frame clones and drops some. The top ten hold roughly 6% of the sample, which has 300,000 to 350,000 clones, less than 90% seen once. The CDR3 is made up of 13 amino acids. Germline V gene lookup returns CDR1 SGHNT and CDR2 YENEEA. The ends were cut back, 3 bases at V and 1 base at J, with 3 bases in the middle. Specified treatment: about 20 received Ad26.COV2.S at low or high dose, single or two shots; 5 received placebo; per-sample allocation not given. Sampling was performed 63 days after the first vaccine or placebo injection. Worth noting for this clone: What it binds is unknown.

This sequence was found in a person between 18 and 65 years old who received the Ad26.COV2.S COVID-19 vaccine or a placebo. The chain employs TRBV11-3 and TRBJ2-2; D gene unclear. This material consisted of peripheral blood, taken in a trial of Ad26.COV2.S vaccine versus placebo. The CDR3 nucleotides are TGTGCCAGCAGCTTCCAGAACACCGGGGAGCTGTTTTTT. Its protein is CASSFQNTGELFF.